This T cell receptor (beta chain) was recorded in a study of OX40 agonist ivuxolimab in advanced cancers. Whole-study context: Patients were 82.7% male with ages roughly 23 to 90, mean around 61.

Measured with immunoSEQ multiplex PCR; TCRdb has only the in-frame clones, and not every one. Seen here are 20,000 to 25,000 clones, 84% observed once, and the top ten hold about a third. V was pared by 5 bases and J by 6 bases, with 10 bases of the junction left unmatched. Germline V CDR1 and CDR2: SGHTA, FQGTGA. The CDR3 spans 15 residues. The gene calls are TRBV7-3 and TRBJ2-1; 7 nucleotides line up with TRBD1. The sequence was collected from an adult with an advanced solid tumor such as melanoma, head and neck, liver or kidney cancer. The specimen comprised CD4+ or CD8+ T cells sorted from blood, sampled in a trial of the OX40 agonist ivuxolimab. CDR3 DNA: TGTGCCAGCAGCGCCTACAGGGGTCTAAGCAATGAGCAGTTCTTC. Translated, it gives CASSAYRGLSNEQFF.